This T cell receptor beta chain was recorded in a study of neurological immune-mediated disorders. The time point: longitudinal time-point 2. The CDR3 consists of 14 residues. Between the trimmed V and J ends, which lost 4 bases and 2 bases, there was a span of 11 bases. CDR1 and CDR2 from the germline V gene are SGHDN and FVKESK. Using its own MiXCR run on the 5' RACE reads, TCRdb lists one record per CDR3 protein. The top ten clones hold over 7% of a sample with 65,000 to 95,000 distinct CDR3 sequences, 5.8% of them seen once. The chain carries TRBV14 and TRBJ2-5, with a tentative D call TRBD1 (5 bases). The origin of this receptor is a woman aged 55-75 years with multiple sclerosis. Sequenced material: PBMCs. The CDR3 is CASSRRTSQETQYF. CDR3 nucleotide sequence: TGTGCCAGCAGCCGACGGACAAGTCAAGAGACCCAGTACTTC.